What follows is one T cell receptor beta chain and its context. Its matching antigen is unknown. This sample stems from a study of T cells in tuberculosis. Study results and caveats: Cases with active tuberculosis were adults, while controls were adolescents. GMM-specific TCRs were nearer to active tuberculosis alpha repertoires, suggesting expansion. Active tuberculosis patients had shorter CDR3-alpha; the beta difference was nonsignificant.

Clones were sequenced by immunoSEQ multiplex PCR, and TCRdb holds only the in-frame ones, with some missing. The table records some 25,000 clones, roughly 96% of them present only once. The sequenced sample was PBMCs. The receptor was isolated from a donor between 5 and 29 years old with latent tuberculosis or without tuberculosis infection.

This chain's CDR3 is CASSQGTLAGGFLDEQFF. DNA of the CDR3: TGTGCCAGCAGCCAAGGGACACTAGCGGGGGGGTTTTTGGATGAGCAGTTCTTC. This rearrangement joins TRBV14 to TRBJ2-1, with 13 bases aligning to TRBD2. The CDR3 runs to 18 residues. Germline V lookup: CDR1 SGHDN, CDR2 FVKESK. With V trimmed by 1 base and J by 8 bases, 11 bases remained unmatched.